These 4 T cell receptor beta chains came from one sample sequenced in a study of blood T cell repertoires in COVID-19. TCRdb's copy holds only in-frame clones and misses some; the assay was immunoSEQ multiplex PCR. The table shows roughly 120,000 clones, with around 84% occurring only once. Sequencing was carried out using peripheral blood. The receptors stem from a woman between 40 and 55 years old with acute or convalescent COVID-19.

This rearrangement joins TRBV14 to TRBJ2-3; 9 bases match TRBD2. Germline CDR1 SGHDN, CDR2 FVKESK. The CDR3 is 14 residues long. The trim removed 4 bases at V and 4 bases at J, leaving 3 bases unmatched. CDR3 nucleotide sequence: TGTGCCAGCAGCCCCCTAGCGGGGTCAGATACGCAGTATTTT. Translated, it gives CASSPLAGSDTQYF. The complete variable domain, with remaining parts taken from reference TRBV14 and TRBJ2-3, reads EAGVTQFPSHSVIEKGQTVTLRCDPISGHDNLYWYRRVMGKEIKFLLHFVKESKQDESGMPNNRFLAERTGGTYSTLKVQPAELEDSGVYFCASSPLAGSDTQYFGPGTRLTVL.

The chain joins TRBV3-1 (or the pseudogene TRBV3-2) to TRBJ2-3; 10 bases align to TRBD2. Germline CDR1 is LGHDT and CDR2 is YNNKEL (reference sequence). The CDR3 loop spans 19 amino acids. V lost 0 bases to trimming and J lost 2 bases; unmatched junction nucleotides: 11. CDR3 nucleotides: TGTGCCAGCAGCCAAGAGTCCCCCCGGACTAGCGGATACACAGATACGCAGTATTTT. Its translation: CASSQESPRTSGYTDTQYF.

V and J are TRBV12-3 or TRBV12-4 and TRBJ1-1; D is possibly TRBD1 (5 bases). This CDR3 region has 13 residues. V shed 6 bases and J shed 3 bases, with 11 bases lying between them. CDR3 residues: CASRLDRYTEAFF. CDR3 DNA sequence: TGTGCCAGCAGACTCGACAGATACACTGAAGCTTTCTTT.

V gene TRBV6-5 combines with J gene TRBJ2-1; 14 bases are shared with TRBD2. With 6 bases clipped from V and 8 bases from J, the junction kept 6 bases outside the gene matches. The CDR3 has 15 amino acids. Germline V gene data show CDR1 as MNHEY and CDR2 as SVGAGI. This chain's CDR3 is CASRTTSGGAYEQFF. In nucleotides, the CDR3 is TGTGCCAGCAGGACGACTAGCGGGGGGGCCTATGAGCAGTTCTTC.